This TCR beta chain stems from a study of beta chain features in type 1 diabetes. Study-level background: The study found patients and healthy donors alike in age, gender and cell yields. Notes on the study in general: TCRB CDR3s from Type 1 diabetes patients were moderately but significantly shorter in all four CD4+ subsets.

This clone has only a few counts. Its specificity is unknown. The whole isolated RNA underwent reverse transcription, so sequencing captured expressed TCRB transcripts. Sequencing used immunoSEQ multiplex PCR; TCRdb keeps in-frame clones, though not all of them. Counted here are about 930,000 clones, about 17% occurring once; the ten biggest clones make up 0.02% to 0.03%. Germline V CDR1 and CDR2: MGHDK, SYGVNS. The CDR3 consists of 15 residues. The junction had 8 bases not matched to a gene; V was cut back by 5 bases and J by 3 bases. The material sequenced was naive CD4+ T cells from blood. The receptor was derived from a woman younger than 30 in good health. The rearrangement uses TRBV25-1 and TRBJ2-5; 8 bases are shared with TRBD1. The CDR3 protein is CASSPGQATKETQYF. CDR3 DNA: TGTGCCAGCAGTCCGGGACAGGCGACTAAAGAGACCCAGTACTTC.